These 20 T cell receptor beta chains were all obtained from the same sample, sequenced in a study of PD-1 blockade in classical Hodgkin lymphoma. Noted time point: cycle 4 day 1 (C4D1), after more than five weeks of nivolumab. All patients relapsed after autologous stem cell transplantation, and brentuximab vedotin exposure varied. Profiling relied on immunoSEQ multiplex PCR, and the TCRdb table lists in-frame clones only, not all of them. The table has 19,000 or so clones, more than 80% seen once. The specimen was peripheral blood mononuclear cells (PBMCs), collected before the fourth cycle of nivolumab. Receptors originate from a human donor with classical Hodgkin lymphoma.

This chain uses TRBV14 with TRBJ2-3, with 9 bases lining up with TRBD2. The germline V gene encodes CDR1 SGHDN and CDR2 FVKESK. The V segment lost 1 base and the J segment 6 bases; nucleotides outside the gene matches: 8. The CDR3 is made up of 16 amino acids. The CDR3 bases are TGTGCCAGCAGCCAAGTGGCCGGACTAGCGAGGGATACGCAGTATTTT. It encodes CASSQVAGLARDTQYF.

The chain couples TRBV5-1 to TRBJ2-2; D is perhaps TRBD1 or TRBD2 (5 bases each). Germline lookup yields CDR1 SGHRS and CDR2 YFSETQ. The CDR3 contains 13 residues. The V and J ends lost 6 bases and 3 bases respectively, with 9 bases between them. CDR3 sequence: CASKLGDTGELFF. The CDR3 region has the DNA TGCGCCAGCAAGTTGGGGGACACCGGGGAGCTGTTTTTT.

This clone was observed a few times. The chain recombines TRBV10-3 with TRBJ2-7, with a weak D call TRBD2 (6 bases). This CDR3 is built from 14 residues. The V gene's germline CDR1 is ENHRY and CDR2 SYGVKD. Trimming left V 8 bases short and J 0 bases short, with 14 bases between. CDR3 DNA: TGTGCCATCGGGGGACTGCTGTTCTCCTACGAGCAGTACTTC. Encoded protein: CAIGGLLFSYEQYF.

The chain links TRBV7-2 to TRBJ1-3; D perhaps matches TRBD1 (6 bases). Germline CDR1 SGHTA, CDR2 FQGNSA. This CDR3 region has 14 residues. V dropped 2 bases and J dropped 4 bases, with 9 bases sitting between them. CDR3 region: CASSLTGPGNTIYF. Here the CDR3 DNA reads TGTGCCAGCAGCTTAACAGGGCCAGGAAACACCATATATTTT.

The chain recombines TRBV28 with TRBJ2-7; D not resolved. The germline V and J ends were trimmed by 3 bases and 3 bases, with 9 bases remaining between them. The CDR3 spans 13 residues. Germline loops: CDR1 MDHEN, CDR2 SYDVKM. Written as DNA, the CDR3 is TGTGCCAGCAGTTTCTCGGGCCTCTACGAGCAGTACTTC. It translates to CASSFSGLYEQYF. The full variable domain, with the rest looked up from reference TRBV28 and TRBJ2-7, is DVKVTQSSRYLVKRTGEKVFLECVQDMDHENMFWYRQDPGLGLRLIYFSYDVKMKEKGDIPEGYSVSREKKERFSLILESASTNQTSMYLCASSFSGLYEQYFGPGTRLTVT.

CDR3 in DNA: TGTGCCAGCAGCACTAGGAGGAACACCGGGGAGCTGTTTTTT. It yields the protein CASSTRRNTGELFF. V gene TRBV11-2 combines with J gene TRBJ2-2, with TRBD2 as a possible D gene (5 bases). The germline V gene has CDR1 SGHAT and CDR2 FQNNGV. This CDR3 has 14 amino acids. Trimming took 5 bases from V and 1 from J, leaving 8 bases between them. Looking up the rest from reference TRBV11-2 and TRBJ2-2 gives the full variable domain: EAGVAQSPRYKIIEKRQSVAFWCNPISGHATLYWYQQILGQGPKLLIQFQNNGVVDDSQLPKDRFSAERLKGVDSTLKIQPAKLEDSAVYLCASSTRRNTGELFFGEGSRLTVL.

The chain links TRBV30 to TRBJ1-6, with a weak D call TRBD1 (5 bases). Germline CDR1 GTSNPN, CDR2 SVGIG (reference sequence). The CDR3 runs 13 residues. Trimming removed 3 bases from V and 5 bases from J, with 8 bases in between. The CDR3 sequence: CAWSGGDNSPLHF. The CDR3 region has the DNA TGTGCCTGGAGCGGGGGAGATAATTCACCCCTCCACTTT.

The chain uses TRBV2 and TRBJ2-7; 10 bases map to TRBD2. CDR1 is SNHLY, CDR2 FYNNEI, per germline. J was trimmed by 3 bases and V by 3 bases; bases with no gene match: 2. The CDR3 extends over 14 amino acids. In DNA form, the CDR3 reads TGTGCCAGCAGTGATCCTAGCGGGAGCTACGAGCAGTACTTC. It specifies CASSDPSGSYEQYF.

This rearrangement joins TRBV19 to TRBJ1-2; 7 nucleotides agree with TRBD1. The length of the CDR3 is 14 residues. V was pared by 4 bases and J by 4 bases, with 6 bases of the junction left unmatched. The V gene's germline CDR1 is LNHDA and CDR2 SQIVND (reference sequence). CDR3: CASSRGTDTYGYTF. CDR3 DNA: TGTGCCAGTAGTAGGGGGACAGATACCTATGGCTACACCTTC.

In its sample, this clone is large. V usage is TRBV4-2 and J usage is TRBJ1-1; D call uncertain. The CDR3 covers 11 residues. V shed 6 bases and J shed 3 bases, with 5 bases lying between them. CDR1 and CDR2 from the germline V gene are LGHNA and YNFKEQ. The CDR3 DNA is TGTGCCAGCAGAACGGACACTGAAGCTTTCTTT. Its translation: CASRTDTEAFF.

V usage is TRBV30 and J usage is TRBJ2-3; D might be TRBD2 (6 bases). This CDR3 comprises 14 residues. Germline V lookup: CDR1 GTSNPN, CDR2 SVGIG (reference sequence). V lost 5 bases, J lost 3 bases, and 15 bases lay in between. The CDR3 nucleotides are TGTGCCTGGGGACCCTCTAGCGTGACAGATACGCAGTATTTT. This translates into CAWGPSSVTDTQYF.

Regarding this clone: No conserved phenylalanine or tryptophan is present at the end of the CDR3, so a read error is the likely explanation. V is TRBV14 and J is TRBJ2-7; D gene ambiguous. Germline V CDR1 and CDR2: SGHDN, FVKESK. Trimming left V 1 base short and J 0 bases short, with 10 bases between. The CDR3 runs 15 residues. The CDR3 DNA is TGTGCCAGCAGCCAAGGCGGCTTGGCCTCCTACGAGCAGTACCTC. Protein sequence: CASSQGGLASYEQYL.

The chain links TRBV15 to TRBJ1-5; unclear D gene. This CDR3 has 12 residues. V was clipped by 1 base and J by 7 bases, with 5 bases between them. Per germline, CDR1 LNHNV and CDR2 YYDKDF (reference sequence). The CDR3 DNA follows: TGTGCCACCAGCAGAGTTGGCCAGCCCCAGCATTTT. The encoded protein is CATSRVGQPQHF.

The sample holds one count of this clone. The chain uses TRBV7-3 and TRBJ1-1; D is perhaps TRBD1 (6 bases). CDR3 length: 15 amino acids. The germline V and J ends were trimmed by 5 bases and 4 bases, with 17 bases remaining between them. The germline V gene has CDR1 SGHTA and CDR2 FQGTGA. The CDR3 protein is CASSPGVPDGTEAFF. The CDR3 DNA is TGTGCCAGCAGCCCAGGGGTTCCAGACGGCACTGAAGCTTTCTTT.

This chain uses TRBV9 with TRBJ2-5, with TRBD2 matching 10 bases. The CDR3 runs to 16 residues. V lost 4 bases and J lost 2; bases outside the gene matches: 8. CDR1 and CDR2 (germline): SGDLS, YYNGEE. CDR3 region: CASSTRTSGPQETQYF. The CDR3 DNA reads TGTGCCAGCAGCACCCGGACTAGCGGACCACAAGAGACCCAGTACTTC.

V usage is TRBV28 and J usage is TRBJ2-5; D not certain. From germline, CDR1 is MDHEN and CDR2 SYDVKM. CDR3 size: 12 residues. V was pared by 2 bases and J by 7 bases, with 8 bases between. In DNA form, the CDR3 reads TGTGCCAGCAGTTTAAACCGTAGGACCCAGTACTTC. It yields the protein CASSLNRRTQYF. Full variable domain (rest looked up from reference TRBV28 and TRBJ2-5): DVKVTQSSRYLVKRTGEKVFLECVQDMDHENMFWYRQDPGLGLRLIYFSYDVKMKEKGDIPEGYSVSREKKERFSLILESASTNQTSMYLCASSLNRRTQYFGPGTRLLVL.

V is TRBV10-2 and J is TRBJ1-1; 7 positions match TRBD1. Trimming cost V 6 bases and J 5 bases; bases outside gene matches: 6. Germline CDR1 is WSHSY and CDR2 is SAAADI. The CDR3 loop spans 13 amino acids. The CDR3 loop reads CASSFTGETEAFF. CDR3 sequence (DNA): TGCGCCAGCAGCTTCACAGGGGAAACTGAAGCTTTCTTT.

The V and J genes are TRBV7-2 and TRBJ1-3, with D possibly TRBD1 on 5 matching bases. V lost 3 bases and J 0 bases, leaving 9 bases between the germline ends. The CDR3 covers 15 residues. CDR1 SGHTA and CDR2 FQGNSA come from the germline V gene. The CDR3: CASSFKGPSGNTIYF. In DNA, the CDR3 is TGTGCCAGCAGCTTTAAGGGGCCCTCTGGAAACACCATATATTTT.

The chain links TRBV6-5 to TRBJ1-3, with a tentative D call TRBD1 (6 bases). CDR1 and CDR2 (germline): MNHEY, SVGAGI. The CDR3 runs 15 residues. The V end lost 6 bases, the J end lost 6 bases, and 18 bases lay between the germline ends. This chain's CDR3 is CASSPGAGAVNTIYF. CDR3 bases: TGTGCCAGCAGCCCAGGGGCGGGGGCCGTAAACACCATATATTTT.

In nucleotides, the CDR3 is TGTGCCAGCAGCTTAGAGCCGGGGGACTACGAGCAGTACTTC. It translates to CASSLEPGDYEQYF. This rearrangement joins TRBV2 to TRBJ2-7; D might be TRBD2 (6 bases). The CDR3 has 14 amino acids. Trimming cost V 6 bases and J 3 bases, with 15 bases left between them. From germline, CDR1 is SNHLY and CDR2 FYNNEI.